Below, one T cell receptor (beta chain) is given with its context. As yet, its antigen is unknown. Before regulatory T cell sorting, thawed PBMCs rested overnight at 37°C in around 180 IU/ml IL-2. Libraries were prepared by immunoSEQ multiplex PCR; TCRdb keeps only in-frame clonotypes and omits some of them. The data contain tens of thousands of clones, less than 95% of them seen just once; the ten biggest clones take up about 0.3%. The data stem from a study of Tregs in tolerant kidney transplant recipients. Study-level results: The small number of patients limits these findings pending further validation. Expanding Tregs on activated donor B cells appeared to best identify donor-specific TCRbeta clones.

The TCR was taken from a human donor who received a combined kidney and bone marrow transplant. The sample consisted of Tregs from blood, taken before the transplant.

In DNA form, the CDR3 reads TGTGCCAGCAGACAACTCGGGACAGGGGGGGAAAAACTGTTTTTT. As protein: CASRQLGTGGEKLFF. The rearrangement uses TRBV27 and TRBJ1-4, with TRBD1 matching 11 bases. The CDR3 totals 15 residues. V shed 6 bases, J shed 8 bases, and the junction held 8 bases outside the gene matches. Germline V CDR1 and CDR2: MNHEY, SMNVEV (reference sequence).